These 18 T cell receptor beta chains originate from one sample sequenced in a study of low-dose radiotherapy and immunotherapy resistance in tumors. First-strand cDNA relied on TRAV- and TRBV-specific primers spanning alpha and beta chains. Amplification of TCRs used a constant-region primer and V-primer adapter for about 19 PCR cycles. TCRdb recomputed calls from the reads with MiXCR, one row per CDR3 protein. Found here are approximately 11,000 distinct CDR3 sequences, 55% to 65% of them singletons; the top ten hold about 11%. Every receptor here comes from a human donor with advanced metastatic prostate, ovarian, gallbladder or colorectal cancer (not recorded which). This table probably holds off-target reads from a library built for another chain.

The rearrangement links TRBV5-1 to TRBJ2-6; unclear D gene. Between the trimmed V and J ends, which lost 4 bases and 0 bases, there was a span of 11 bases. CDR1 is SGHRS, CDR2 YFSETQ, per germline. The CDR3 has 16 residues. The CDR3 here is CASSTTQSSGANVLTF. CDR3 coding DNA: TGCGCCAGCAGCACCACACAGAGCTCTGGGGCCAACGTCCTGACTTTC.

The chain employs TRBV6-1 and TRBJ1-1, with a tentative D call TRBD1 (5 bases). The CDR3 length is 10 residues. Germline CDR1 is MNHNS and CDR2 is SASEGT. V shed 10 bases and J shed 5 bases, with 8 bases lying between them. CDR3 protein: CAIGATEAFF. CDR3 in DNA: TGTGCCATTGGGGCGACTGAAGCTTTCTTT.

DNA of the CDR3: TGTGCCAGCAAGGTTGCGGGAGGTTTCACCGGGGAGCTGTTTTTT. Protein: CASKVAGGFTGELFF. The rearrangement uses TRBV13 and TRBJ2-2; 8 bases fit TRBD2. The V segment lost 7 bases and the J segment 4 bases; nucleotides outside the gene matches: 8. CDR1 PRHDT and CDR2 FYEKMQ come from the germline V gene (reference sequence). The CDR3 is made up of 15 amino acids.

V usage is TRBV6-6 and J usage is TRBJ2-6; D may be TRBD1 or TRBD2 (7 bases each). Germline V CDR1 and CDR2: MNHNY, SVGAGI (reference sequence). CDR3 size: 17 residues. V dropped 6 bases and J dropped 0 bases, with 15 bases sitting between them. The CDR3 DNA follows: TGTGCCAGCAGCGGACAGGCGGGGGTCTCTGGGGCCAACGTCCTGACTTTC. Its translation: CASSGQAGVSGANVLTF.

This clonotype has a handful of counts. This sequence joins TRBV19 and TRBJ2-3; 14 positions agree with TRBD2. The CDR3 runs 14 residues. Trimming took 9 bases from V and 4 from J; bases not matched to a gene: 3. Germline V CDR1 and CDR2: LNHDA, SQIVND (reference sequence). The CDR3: CASGTSGSADTQYF. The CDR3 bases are TGTGCCAGCGGGACTAGCGGGAGTGCAGATACGCAGTATTTT.

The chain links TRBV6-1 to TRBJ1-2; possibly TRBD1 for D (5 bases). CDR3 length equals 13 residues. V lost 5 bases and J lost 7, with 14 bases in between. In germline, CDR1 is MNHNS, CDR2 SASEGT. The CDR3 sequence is CASSPVGGGGYTF. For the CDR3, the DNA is TGTGCCAGCAGTCCGGTTGGGGGTGGTGGCTACACCTTC.

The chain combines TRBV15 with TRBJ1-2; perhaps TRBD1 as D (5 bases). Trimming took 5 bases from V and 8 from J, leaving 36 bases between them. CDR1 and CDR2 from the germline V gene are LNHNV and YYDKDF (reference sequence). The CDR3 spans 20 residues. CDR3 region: CATSSGRGSGPTEGNVGYTF. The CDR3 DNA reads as TGTGCCACCAGCTCAGGCCGGGGCTCCGGACCGACTGAGGGAAATGTGGGCTACACCTTC.

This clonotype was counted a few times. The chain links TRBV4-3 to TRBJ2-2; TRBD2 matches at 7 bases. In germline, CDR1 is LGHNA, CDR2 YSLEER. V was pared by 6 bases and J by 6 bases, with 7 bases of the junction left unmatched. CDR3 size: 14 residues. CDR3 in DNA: TGCGCCAGCAGGGGAGGGAGTGGGTCCGGGGAGCTGTTTTTT. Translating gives CASRGGSGSGELFF.

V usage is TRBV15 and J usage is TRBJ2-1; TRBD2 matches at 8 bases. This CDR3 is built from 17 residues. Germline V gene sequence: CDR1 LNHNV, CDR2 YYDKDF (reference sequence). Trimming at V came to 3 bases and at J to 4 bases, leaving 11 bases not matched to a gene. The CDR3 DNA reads TGTGCCACCAGCAGGCCCGCCGGGGGGGGCGCATACAATGAGCAGTTCTTC. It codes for CATSRPAGGGAYNEQFF.

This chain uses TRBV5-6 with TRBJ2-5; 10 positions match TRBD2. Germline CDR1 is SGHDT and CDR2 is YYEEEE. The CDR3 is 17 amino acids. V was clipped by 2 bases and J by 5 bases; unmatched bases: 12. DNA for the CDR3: TGTGCCAGCAGCTTTTTAAGGCTAGCGGGAGTGCGGGAGACCCAGTACTTC. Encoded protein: CASSFLRLAGVRETQYF.

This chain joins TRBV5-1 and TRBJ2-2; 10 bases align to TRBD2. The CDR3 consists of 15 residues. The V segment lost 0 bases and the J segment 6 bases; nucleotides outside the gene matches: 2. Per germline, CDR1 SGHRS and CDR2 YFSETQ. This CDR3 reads CASSLGLAGAGELFF. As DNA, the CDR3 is TGCGCCAGCAGCTTGGGCCTAGCGGGGGCCGGGGAGCTGTTTTTT.

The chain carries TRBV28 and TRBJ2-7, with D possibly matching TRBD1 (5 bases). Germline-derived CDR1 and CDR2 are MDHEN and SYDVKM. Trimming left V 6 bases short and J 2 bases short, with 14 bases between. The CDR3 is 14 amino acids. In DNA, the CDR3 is TGTGCCAGCAGCGACACAGGACCGACCTACGAGCAGTACTTC. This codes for CASSDTGPTYEQYF.

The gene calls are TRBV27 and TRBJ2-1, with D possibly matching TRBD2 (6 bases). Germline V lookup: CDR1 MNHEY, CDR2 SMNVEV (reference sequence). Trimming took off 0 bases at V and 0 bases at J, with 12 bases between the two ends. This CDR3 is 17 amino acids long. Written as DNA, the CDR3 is TGTGCCAGCAGTTTATCTATAGCGGTTAGCTCCTACAATGAGCAGTTCTTC. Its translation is CASSLSIAVSSYNEQFF.

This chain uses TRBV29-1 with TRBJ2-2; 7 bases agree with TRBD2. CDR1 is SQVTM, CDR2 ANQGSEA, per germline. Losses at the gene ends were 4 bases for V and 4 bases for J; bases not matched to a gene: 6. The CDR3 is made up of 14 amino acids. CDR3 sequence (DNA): TGCAGCGTTGTTACTAGCGTTCGCACCGGGGAGCTGTTTTTT. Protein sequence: CSVVTSVRTGELFF.

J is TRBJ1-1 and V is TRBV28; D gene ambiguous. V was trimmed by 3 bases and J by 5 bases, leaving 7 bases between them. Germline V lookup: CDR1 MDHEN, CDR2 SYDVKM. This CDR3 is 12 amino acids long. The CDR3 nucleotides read TGTGCCAGCAGTTTTTGGAGGACTGAAGCTTTCTTT. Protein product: CASSFWRTEAFF.

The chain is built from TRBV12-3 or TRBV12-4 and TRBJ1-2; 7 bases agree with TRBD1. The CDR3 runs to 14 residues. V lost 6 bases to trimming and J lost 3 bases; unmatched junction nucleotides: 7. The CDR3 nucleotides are TGTGCCAGCAGGAATCTCGGGACAGACTATGGCTACACCTTC. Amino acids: CASRNLGTDYGYTF.

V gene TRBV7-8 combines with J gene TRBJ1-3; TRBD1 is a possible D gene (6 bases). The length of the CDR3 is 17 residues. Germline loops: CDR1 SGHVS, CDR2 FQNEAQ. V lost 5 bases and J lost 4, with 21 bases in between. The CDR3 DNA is TGTGCCAGCAGCCCCCTGGGGGGGGGGGCATGGGGAAACACCATATATTTT. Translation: CASSPLGGGAWGNTIYF.

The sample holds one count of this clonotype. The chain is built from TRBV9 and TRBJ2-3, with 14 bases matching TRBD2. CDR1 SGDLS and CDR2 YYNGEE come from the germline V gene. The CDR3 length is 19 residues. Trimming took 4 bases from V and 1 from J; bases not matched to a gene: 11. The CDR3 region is CASSPRRTSGGIGTDTQYF. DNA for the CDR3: TGTGCCAGCAGCCCACGGCGGACTAGCGGGGGGATCGGCACAGATACGCAGTATTTT.